This T cell receptor beta chain was retrieved from a study of cytomegalovirus exposure and HLA in healthy donors. The assay was immunoSEQ multiplex PCR, and TCRdb's table has in-frame clones only and misses some. In the table there are 200,000 to 250,000 clones, about 86% of which are singletons. About this clone: Mismatch with germline at one junction end may stem from a read error.

Separate from the roughly 670-subject first cohort, the roughly 120-subject validation cohort was the one that the donors belonged to. Germline CDR1 reads ENHRY; CDR2 reads SYGVKD. The CDR3 has 14 residues. The source of this sequence is a man in his late teens or twenties in good health and CMV-seronegative. J is TRBJ2-1 and V is TRBV10-3, with D possibly matching TRBD2 (6 bases). The sample comprised PBMCs. The DNA of the CDR3 is TGTGCCATCACTGAGCGGGTTGGTTACAATGAGCAGTTCTTC. Translated: CAITERVGYNEQFF.